This TCR beta chain came from a study of T cell responses to AZD1222 COVID-19 vaccine. Study outcomes and limitations: CD4 TCRs linked to vaccination spanned spike, dominating at 160-218 and 743-854. Spike-specific TCRs gained breadth and depth after people received two AZD1222 doses.

Regarding this clone: Antigen unknown.

Using immunoSEQ multiplex PCR, the repertoire was profiled, and TCRdb retains in-frame clones only, with some absent. The table includes 100,000 to 120,000 clones, more than 70% detected once. Trimming stripped 2 bases from V and 5 bases from J, with 9 bases between. The CDR3 covers 13 residues. Germline V gives CDR1 GTSNPN, CDR2 SVGIG (reference sequence). The sequence came from an adult in good health. Sequencing was performed on peripheral blood, taken on day 0 of AZD1222 vaccination. This chain links TRBV30 with TRBJ1-4; D is unresolved. The CDR3 DNA reads TGTGCCTGGAGTAGAGGACCCAATGAAAAACTGTTTTTT. Translation gives CAWSRGPNEKLFF.